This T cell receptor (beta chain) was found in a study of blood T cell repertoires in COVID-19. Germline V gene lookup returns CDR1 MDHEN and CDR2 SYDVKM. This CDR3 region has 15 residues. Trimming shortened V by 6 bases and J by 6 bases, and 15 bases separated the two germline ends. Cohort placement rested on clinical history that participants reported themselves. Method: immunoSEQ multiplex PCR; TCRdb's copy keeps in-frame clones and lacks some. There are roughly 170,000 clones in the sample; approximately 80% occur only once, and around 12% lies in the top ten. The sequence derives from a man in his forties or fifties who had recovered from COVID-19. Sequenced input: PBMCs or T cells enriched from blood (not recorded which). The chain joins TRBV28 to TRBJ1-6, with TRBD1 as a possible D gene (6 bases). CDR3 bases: TGTGCCAGCAGCCTAGGGGGGGCAGGTAATTCACCCCTCCACTTT. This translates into CASSLGGAGNSPLHF.